This TCR beta chain was identified in a study of identifying expanded T cells in peripheral blood. No infections or other immune events were documented during collection. As to this clone: Antigen unknown.

Method: immunoSEQ multiplex PCR; TCRdb's copy keeps in-frame clones and lacks some. This table has more than 50,000 clones, over 80% appearing once. Points from the study as a whole: Over about two and four weeks, about 15 and 19 clones changed, versus approximately 1.2 between replicates.

The sequencing input was blood. This clonotype was obtained from a person aged 18 to 70 in good health.

The CDR3 region is CASSERGNTIYF. Here the CDR3 DNA reads TGTGCCAGCAGTGAACGTGGAAACACCATATATTTT. The chain employs TRBV6-1 and TRBJ1-3; D uncertain. Deletions cut 2 bases from V and 3 bases from J, with 2 bases between. Germline loops: CDR1 MNHNS, CDR2 SASEGT. This CDR3 is built from 12 residues.